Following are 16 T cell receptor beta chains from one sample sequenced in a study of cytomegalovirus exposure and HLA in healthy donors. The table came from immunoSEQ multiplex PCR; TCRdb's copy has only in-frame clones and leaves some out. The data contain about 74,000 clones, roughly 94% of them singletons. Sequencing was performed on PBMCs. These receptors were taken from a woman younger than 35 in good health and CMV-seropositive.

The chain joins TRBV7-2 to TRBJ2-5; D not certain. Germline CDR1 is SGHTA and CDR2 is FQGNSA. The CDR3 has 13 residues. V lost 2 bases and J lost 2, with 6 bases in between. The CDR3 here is CASSLMRQETQYF. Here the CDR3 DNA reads TGTGCCAGCAGCTTAATGAGGCAAGAGACCCAGTACTTC.

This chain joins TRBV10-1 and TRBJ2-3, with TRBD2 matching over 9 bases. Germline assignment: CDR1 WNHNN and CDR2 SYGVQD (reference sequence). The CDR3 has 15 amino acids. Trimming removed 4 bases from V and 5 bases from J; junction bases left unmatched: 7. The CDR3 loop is CASSVGAGGKDTQYF. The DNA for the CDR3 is TGCGCCAGCAGTGTGGGTGCGGGAGGGAAAGATACGCAGTATTTT.

CDR3 amino acids: CASRVNRGSYEQYF. The CDR3 bases are TGTGCCAGCAGGGTTAACAGGGGATCATACGAGCAGTACTTC. The V and J genes are TRBV6-5 and TRBJ2-7; the match to TRBD1 covers 7 bases. V lost 6 bases to trimming and J lost 4 bases; unmatched junction nucleotides: 9. Germline CDR1 and CDR2: MNHEY and SVGAGI. This CDR3 spans 14 amino acids.

The CDR3 DNA is TGTGCCAGCAGCCAACCGACTGGATCGCAGACCCAGTACTTC. Its protein is CASSQPTGSQTQYF. The chain uses TRBV13 and TRBJ2-5, with D unclear. Trimming cost V 5 bases and J 6 bases, with 16 bases left between them. This CDR3 has 14 amino acids. The germline V gene encodes CDR1 PRHDT and CDR2 FYEKMQ (reference sequence).

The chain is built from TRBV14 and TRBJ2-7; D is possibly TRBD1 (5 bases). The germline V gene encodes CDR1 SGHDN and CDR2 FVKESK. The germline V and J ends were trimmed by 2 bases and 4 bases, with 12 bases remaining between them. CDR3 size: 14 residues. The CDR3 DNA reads TGTGCCAGCAGCCAAAGAGCAGGGAAGTACGAGCAGTACTTC. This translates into CASSQRAGKYEQYF.

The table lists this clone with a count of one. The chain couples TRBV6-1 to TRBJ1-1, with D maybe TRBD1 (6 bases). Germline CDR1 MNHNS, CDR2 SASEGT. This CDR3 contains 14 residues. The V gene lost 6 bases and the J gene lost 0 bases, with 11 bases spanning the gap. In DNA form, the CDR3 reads TGTGCCAGCAGCATACACAGGGTGAACACTGAAGCTTTCTTT. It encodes CASSIHRVNTEAFF.

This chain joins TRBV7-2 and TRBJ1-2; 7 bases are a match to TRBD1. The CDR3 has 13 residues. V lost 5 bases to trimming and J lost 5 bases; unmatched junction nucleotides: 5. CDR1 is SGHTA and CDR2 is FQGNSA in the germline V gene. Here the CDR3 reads CASSRDRRYGYTF. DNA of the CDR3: TGTGCCAGCAGCCGGGACAGACGTTATGGCTACACCTTC.

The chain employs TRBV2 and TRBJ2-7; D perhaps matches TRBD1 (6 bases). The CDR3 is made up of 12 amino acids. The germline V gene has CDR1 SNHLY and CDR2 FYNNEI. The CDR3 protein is CAEGTGYYEQYF. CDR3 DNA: TGTGCAGAAGGAACAGGGTACTACGAGCAGTACTTC.

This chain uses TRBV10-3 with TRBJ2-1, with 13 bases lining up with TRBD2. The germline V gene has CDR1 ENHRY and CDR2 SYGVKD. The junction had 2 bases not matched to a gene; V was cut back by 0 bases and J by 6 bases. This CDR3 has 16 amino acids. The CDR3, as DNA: TGTGCCATCAGTGAGTCAGGGACTAGCGGGATCAATGAGCAGTTCTTC. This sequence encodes CAISESGTSGINEQFF.

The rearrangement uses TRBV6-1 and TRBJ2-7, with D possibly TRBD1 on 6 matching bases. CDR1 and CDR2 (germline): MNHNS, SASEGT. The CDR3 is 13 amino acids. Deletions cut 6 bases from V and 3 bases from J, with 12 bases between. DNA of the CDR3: TGTGCCAGCAGCCGGACAGTTATCTACGAGCAGTACTTC. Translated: CASSRTVIYEQYF.

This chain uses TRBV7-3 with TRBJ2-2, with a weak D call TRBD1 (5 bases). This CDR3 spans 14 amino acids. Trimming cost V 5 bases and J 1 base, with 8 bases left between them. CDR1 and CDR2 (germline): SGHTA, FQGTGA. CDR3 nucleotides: TGTGCCAGCAGCAATCAGGGGAACACCGGGGAGCTGTTTTTT. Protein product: CASSNQGNTGELFF. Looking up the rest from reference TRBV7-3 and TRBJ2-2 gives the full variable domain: GAGVSQTPSNKVTEKGKYVELRCDPISGHTALYWYRQSLGQGPEFLIYFQGTGAADDSGLPNDRFFAVRPEGSVSTLKIQRTERGDSAVYLCASSNQGNTGELFFGEGSRLTVL.

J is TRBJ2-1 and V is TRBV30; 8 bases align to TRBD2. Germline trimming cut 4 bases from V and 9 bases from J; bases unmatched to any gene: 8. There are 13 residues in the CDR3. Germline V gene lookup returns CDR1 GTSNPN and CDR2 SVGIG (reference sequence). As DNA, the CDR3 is TGTGCCTGGACCTATGGGGCGGGAGGTGAGCAGTTCTTC. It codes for CAWTYGAGGEQFF.

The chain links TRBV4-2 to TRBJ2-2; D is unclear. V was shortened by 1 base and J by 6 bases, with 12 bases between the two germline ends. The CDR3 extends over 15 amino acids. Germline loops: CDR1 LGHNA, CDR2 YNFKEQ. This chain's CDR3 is CASSQGPLNAGELFF. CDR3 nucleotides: TGTGCCAGCAGCCAAGGGCCATTGAATGCCGGGGAGCTGTTTTTT.

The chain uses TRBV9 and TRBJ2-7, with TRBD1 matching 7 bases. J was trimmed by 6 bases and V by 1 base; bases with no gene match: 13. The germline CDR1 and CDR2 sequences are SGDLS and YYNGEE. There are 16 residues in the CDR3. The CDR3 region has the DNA TGTGCCAGCAGCGTACATCCGGGGACAGACCACTCCGAGCAGTACTTC. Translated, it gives CASSVHPGTDHSEQYF.

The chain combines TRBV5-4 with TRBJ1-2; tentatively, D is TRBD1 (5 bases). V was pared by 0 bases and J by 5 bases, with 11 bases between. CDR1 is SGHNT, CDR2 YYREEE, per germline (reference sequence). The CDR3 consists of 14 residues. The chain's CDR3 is CASSLAGGDYGYTF. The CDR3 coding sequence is TGTGCCAGCAGCTTGGCTGGGGGGGATTATGGCTACACCTTC.

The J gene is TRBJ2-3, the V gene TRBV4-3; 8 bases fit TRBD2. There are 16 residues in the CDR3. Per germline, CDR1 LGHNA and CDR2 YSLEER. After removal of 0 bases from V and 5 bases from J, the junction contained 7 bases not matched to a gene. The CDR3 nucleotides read TGCGCCAGCAGCCAAGATCGGGGGGGCCGGGGAGATACGCAGTATTTT. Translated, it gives CASSQDRGGRGDTQYF.